These 6 T cell receptor beta chains were sequenced from one sample in a study of blood T cell repertoires in COVID-19. Method: immunoSEQ multiplex PCR; TCRdb's copy keeps in-frame clones and lacks some. The sample shows 85,000 to 130,000 clones, approximately 93% of them seen only once. The specimen sequenced was peripheral blood. Receptors originate from a man in his fifties or sixties with acute or convalescent COVID-19.

This clone was observed once. CDR3: CASSISNSGNTIYF. CDR3 DNA: TGTGCCAGTAGTATCTCCAACTCAGGAAACACCATATATTTT. This sequence joins TRBV19 and TRBJ1-3, with unresolved D. The CDR3 covers 14 residues. Trimming removed 3 bases at V and 4 bases at J, with 10 bases between. Germline CDR1 is LNHDA and CDR2 is SQIVND (reference sequence).

The V gene is TRBV19, the J gene TRBJ1-6, with 10 bases aligning to TRBD1. The junction had 11 bases not matched to a gene; V was cut back by 9 bases and J by 9 bases. Germline V gene lookup returns CDR1 LNHDA and CDR2 SQIVND (reference sequence). The CDR3 loop spans 15 amino acids. CDR3: CASLDRGQTSSPLHF. The CDR3 DNA reads as TGTGCCAGCCTAGACAGGGGGCAGACGAGTTCACCCCTCCACTTT. Variable domain in full (rest from reference TRBV19 and TRBJ1-6): DGGITQSPKYLFRKEGQNVTLSCEQNLNHDAMYWYRQDPGQGLRLIYYSQIVNDFQKGDIAEGYSVSREKKESFPLTVTSAQKNPTAFYLCASLDRGQTSSPLHFGNGTRLTVT.

The rearrangement joins TRBV7-8 to TRBJ1-3, with a possible D match to TRBD1 (5 bases). The CDR3 runs to 17 residues. Germline V CDR1 and CDR2: SGHVS, FQNEAQ. V shed 1 base and J shed 0 bases, with 13 bases lying between them. The CDR3 bases are TGTGCCAGCAGCTTAGGGGCAGACAGCTACTCTGGAAACACCATATATTTT. Protein product: CASSLGADSYSGNTIYF.

This clone was observed a handful of times. The chain carries TRBV3-1 (or the pseudogene TRBV3-2) and TRBJ1-2; 7 positions match TRBD1. Germline CDR1 LGHDT, CDR2 YNNKEL (reference sequence). The CDR3 covers 13 residues. J lost 7 bases, V lost 1 base, and 3 bases had no gene match. CDR3 in amino acids: CASSQVSGGGYTF. CDR3 nucleotides: TGTGCCAGCAGCCAAGTGTCAGGGGGTGGCTACACCTTC.

The chain uses TRBV4-1 and TRBJ1-5, with D maybe TRBD1 (6 bases). The germline V gene has CDR1 MGHRA and CDR2 YSYEKL. This CDR3 has 19 amino acids. V lost 0 bases to trimming and J lost 0 bases, with 18 bases between them. The DNA of the CDR3 is TGCGCCAGCAGCCAAGAGTGGGGAACAGGGAGCAATAGCAATCAGCCCCAGCATTTT. Translated: CASSQEWGTGSNSNQPQHF.

The chain combines TRBV30 with TRBJ1-5; the D is unclear. Trimming took off 1 base at V and 3 bases at J, with 13 bases between the two ends. The germline V gene has CDR1 GTSNPN and CDR2 SVGIG (reference sequence). This CDR3 has 15 amino acids. The CDR3 sequence: CAWSGPTFSNQPQHF. CDR3 coding DNA: TGTGCCTGGAGTGGGCCGACTTTTTCCAATCAGCCCCAGCATTTT.